The T cell receptor beta chain under discussion was sequenced for a study of blood T cell repertoires in COVID-19. Repertoires were generated with immunoSEQ multiplex PCR, while TCRdb's copy carries only in-frame clones and drops some. The table includes around 130,000 clones, under 90% detected once. CDR1 is SNHLY, CDR2 FYNNEI, per germline. The CDR3 has 12 residues. V was trimmed by 3 bases and J by 8 bases, leaving 8 bases between them. This TCR derives from a man aged 40-49 years with acute COVID-19. The sequenced sample consisted of PBMCs or T cells enriched from blood (not recorded which). The chain recombines TRBV2 with TRBJ1-3; D unresolved. CDR3 sequence: CASSDPVDTIYF. The CDR3 DNA reads TGTGCCAGCAGTGACCCTGTAGACACCATATATTTT. The complete variable domain, with remaining parts taken from reference TRBV2 and TRBJ1-3, reads EPEVTQTPSHQVTQMGQEVILRCVPISNHLYFYWYRQILGQKVEFLVSFYNNEISEKSEIFDDQFSVERPDGSNFTLKIRSTKLEDSAMYFCASSDPVDTIYFGEGSWLTVV.